The next 4 T cell receptor beta chains were all read from a single sample in a study of T-cell memory formation after mild COVID-19. Using its own MiXCR run on the 5' RACE reads, TCRdb lists one record per CDR3 protein. The repertoire holds about 430,000 distinct CDR3 sequences, with 24% as singletons. Sequenced: PBMCs or a T cell subset sorted from them (not recorded which). Receptors were obtained from an adult woman who had mild COVID-19 (a few samples of this study predate the infection). Cell type and time point are not known.

This clonotype has a handful of counts. The chain carries TRBV7-2 and TRBJ2-1; 9 bases align to TRBD2. With V trimmed by 2 bases and J by 2 bases, 4 bases remained unmatched. Per germline, CDR1 SGHTA and CDR2 FQGNSA. CDR3 size: 16 residues. As DNA, the CDR3 is TGTGCCAGCAGCTTAATTGGCGGGAGGGCCTACAATGAGCAGTTCTTC. Its protein is CASSLIGGRAYNEQFF.

The chain carries TRBV4-1 and TRBJ1-1; D not certain. Germline assignment: CDR1 MGHRA and CDR2 YSYEKL. Trimming pared 0 bases from V and 1 base from J, leaving 12 bases between. This CDR3 is built from 16 residues. Here the CDR3 DNA reads TGCGCCAGCAGCCAAGAGGCGAGGTGGGCGAACACTGAAGCTTTCTTT. It translates to CASSQEARWANTEAFF.

This clonotype was found a few times. J is TRBJ2-7 and V is TRBV5-1; no clear D. Trimming removed 0 bases at V and 0 bases at J, with 19 bases between. Germline CDR1 is SGHRS and CDR2 is YFSETQ. The CDR3 has 18 residues. This CDR3 is CASSLVGSWKSSSYEQYF. CDR3 DNA sequence: TGCGCCAGCAGCTTGGTTGGCTCCTGGAAAAGTAGCTCCTACGAGCAGTACTTC.

This chain uses TRBV7-9 with TRBJ1-1; possibly TRBD1 for D (6 bases). Germline lookup yields CDR1 SEHNR and CDR2 FQNEAQ (reference sequence). The V and J ends lost 4 bases and 6 bases respectively, with 18 bases between them. The CDR3 contains 15 residues. Written as DNA, the CDR3 is TGTGCCAGCAGCTCCCTAACCGACAGGAAGGCTGAAGCTTTCTTT. It specifies CASSSLTDRKAEAFF.